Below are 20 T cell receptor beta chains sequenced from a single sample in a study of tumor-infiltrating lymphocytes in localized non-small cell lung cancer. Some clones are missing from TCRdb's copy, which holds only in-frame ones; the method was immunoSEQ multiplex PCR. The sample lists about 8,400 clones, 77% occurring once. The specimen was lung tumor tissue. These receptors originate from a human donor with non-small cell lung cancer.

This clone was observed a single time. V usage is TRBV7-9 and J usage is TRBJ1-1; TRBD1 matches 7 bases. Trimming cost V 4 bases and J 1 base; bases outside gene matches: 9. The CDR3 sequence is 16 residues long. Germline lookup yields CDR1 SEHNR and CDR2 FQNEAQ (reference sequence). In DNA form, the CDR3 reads TGTGCCAGCAGCTACACAGGGGAAATACCGAACACTGAAGCTTTCTTT. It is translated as CASSYTGEIPNTEAFF.

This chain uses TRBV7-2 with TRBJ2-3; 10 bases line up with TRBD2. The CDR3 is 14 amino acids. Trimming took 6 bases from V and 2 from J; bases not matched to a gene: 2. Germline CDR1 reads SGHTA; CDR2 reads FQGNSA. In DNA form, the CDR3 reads TGTGCCAGCAGACTAGCGGGGTCCACAGATACGCAGTATTTT. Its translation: CASRLAGSTDTQYF.

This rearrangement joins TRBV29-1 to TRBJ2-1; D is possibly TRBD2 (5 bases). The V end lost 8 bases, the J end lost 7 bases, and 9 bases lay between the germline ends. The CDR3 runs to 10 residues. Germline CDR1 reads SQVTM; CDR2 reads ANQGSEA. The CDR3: CSTGENEQFF. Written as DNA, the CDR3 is TGCAGCACCGGGGAAAATGAGCAGTTCTTC.

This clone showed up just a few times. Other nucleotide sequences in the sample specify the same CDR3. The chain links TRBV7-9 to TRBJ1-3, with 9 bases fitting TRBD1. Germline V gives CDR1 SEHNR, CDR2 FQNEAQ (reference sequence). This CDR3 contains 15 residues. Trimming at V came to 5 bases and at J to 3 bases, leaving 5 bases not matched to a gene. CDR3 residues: CASSLQGAFGNTIYF. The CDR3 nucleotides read TGTGCCAGCAGCCTACAGGGGGCCTTTGGAAACACCATATATTTT.

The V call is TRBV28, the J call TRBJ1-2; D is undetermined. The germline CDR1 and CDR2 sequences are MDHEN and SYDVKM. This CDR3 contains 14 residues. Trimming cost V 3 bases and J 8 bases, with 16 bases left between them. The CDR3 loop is CASSLTAEGGGYTF. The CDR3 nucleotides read TGTGCCAGCAGTTTGACGGCCGAAGGAGGAGGCTACACCTTC.

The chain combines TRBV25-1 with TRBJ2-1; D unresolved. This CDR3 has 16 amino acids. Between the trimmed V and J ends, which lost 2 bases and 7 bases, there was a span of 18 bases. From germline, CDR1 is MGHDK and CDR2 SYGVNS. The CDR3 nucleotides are TGTGCCAGCAGTGAAGGTGACTTGAGCATCCAGAATGAGCAGTTCTTC. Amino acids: CASSEGDLSIQNEQFF.

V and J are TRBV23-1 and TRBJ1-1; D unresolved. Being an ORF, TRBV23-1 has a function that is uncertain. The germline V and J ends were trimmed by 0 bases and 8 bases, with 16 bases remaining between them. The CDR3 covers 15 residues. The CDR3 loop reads CASSQSSLVGIEAFF. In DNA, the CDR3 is TGCGCCAGCAGTCAATCGAGTTTGGTGGGGATCGAAGCTTTCTTT.

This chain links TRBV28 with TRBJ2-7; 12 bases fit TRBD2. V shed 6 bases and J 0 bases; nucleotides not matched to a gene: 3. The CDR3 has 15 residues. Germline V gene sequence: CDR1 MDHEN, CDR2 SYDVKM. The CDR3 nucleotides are TGTGCCAGCAGCCCGACTAGCGGGAGCTCCTACGAGCAGTACTTC. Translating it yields CASSPTSGSSYEQYF.

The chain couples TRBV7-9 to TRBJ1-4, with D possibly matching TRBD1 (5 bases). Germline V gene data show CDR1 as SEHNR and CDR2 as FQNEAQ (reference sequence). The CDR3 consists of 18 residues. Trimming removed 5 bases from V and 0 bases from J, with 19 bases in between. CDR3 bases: TGTGCCAGCAGCCCGGCCGAGGGGTGGCCTGCAACTAATGAAAAACTGTTTTTT. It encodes CASSPAEGWPATNEKLFF.

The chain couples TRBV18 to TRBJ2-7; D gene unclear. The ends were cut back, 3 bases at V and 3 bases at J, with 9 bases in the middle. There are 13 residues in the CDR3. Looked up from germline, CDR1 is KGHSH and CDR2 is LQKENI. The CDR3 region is CASSPTKDYEQYF. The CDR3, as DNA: TGTGCCAGCTCACCTACCAAGGACTACGAGCAGTACTTC.

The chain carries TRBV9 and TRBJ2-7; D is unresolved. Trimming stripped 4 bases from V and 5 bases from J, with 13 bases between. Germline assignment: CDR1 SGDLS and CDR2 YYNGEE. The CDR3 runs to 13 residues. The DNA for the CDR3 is TGTGCCAGCAGCCCGACCGGTTCCGACGAGCAGTACTTC. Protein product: CASSPTGSDEQYF.

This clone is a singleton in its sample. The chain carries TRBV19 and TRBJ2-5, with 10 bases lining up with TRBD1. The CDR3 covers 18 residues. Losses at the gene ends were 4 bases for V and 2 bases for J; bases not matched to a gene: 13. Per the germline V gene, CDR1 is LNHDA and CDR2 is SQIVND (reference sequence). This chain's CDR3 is CASSKAGTGVIGQETQYF. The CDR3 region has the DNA TGTGCCAGTAGTAAGGCCGGGACAGGGGTTATCGGACAAGAGACCCAGTACTTC.

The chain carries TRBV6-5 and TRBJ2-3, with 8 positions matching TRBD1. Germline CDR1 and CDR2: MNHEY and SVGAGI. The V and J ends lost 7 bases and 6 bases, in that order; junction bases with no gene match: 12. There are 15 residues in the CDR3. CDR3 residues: CASTPQGAGWDTQYF. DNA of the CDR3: TGTGCCAGCACTCCTCAGGGGGCGGGATGGGATACGCAGTATTTT.

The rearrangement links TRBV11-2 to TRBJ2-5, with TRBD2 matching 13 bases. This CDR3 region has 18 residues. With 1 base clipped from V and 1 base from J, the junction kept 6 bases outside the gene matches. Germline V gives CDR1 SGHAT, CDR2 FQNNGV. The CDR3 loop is CASSLVGLAGAGQETQYF. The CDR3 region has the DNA TGTGCCAGCAGCTTAGTCGGACTAGCGGGAGCCGGCCAAGAGACCCAGTACTTC.

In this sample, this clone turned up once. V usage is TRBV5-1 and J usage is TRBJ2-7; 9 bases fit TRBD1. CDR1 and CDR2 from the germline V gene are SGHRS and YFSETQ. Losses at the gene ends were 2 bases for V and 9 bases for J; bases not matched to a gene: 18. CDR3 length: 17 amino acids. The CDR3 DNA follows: TGCGCCAGCAGCTTCTCTTCCGGGACAGGGATTCTACGAGGGCAGTACTTC. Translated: CASSFSSGTGILRGQYF.

CDR3 region: CASSQGLQLYEQYF. As DNA, the CDR3 is TGCGCCAGCAGCCAAGGGCTACAGCTTTACGAGCAGTACTTC. The chain combines TRBV4-3 with TRBJ2-7; D remains ambiguous. Germline V lookup: CDR1 LGHNA, CDR2 YSLEER. V was shortened by 1 base and J by 4 bases, with 11 bases between the two germline ends. This CDR3 contains 14 residues.

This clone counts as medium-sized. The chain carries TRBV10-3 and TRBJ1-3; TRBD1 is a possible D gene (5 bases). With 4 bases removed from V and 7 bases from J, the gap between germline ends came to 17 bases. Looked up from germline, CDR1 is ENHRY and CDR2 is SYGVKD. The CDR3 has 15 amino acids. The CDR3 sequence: CAISAQAGTWNTIYF. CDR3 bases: TGTGCCATCAGTGCGCAGGCTGGGACCTGGAACACCATATATTTT.

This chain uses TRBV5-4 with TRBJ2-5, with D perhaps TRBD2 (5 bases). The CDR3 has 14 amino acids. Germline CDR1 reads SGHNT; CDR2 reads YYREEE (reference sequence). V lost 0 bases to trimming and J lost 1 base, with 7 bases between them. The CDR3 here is CASSLGTLQETQYF. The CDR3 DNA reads TGTGCCAGCAGCTTGGGGACTCTCCAAGAGACCCAGTACTTC.

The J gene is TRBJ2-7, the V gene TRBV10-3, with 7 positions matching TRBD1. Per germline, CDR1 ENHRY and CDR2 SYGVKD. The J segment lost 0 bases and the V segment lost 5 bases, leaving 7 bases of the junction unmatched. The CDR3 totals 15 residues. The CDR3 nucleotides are TGTGCCATCAGTAGGGGGACAGCGAGCTCCTACGAGCAGTACTTC. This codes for CAISRGTASSYEQYF.

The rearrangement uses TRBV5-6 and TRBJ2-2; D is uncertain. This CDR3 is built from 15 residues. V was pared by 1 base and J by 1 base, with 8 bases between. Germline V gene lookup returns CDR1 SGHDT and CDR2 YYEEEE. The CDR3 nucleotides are TGTGCCAGCAGCTTGAGGCCCCAGAACACCGGGGAGCTGTTTTTT. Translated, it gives CASSLRPQNTGELFF.